The 8 T cell receptor beta chains in this list originate from one sample, sequenced in a study of beta chain features in type 1 diabetes. Their target antigens are unknown. Sequenced material consisted of expressed TCRB transcripts (all of the isolated RNA was reverse transcribed). The assay was immunoSEQ multiplex PCR, and TCRdb's table has in-frame clones only and misses some. The sample contains 40,000 to 60,000 clones, roughly 63% of which appear only once. Overall study findings and caveats: A moderate, significant TCRB CDR3 shortening appeared in type 1 diabetes across four CD4+ subsets.

The sequencing input was stem cell memory CD4+ T cells from blood. The receptor set was obtained from a woman between 25 and 40 years old with type 1 diabetes.

This sequence joins TRBV5-1 and TRBJ2-5; tentatively, D is TRBD1 (6 bases). Germline values: CDR1 SGHRS, CDR2 YFSETQ. Between the trimmed V and J ends, which lost 4 bases and 2 bases, there was a span of 12 bases. This CDR3 has 14 amino acids. This chain's CDR3 is CASSQWTEQETQYF. The CDR3 region has the DNA TGCGCCAGCAGCCAGTGGACAGAACAAGAGACCCAGTACTTC.

The genes are TRBV9 and TRBJ1-1, with TRBD1 identical over 7 bases. This CDR3 contains 14 residues. Germline CDR1 is SGDLS and CDR2 is YYNGEE. The V gene end was trimmed by 3 bases and the J gene end by 2 bases; junction bases not matched to a gene: 4. The CDR3 region has the DNA TGTGCCAGCAGCGCGACAGGGAGCAACACTGAAGCTTTCTTT. Amino acids: CASSATGSNTEAFF. Drawing the rest from reference TRBV9 and TRBJ1-1, the complete variable domain is DSGVTQTPKHLITATGQRVTLRCSPRSGDLSVYWYQQSLDQGLQFLIQYYNGEERAKGNILERFSAQQFPDLHSELNLSSLELGDSALYFCASSATGSNTEAFFGQGTRLTVV.

V gene TRBV11-3 combines with J gene TRBJ2-7; D might be TRBD1 (6 bases). Trimming took off 5 bases at V and 6 bases at J, with 11 bases between the two ends. Germline CDR1 is SGHNT and CDR2 is YENEEA. The CDR3 extends over 12 amino acids. The CDR3 region is CASSTYRVEQYF. CDR3 nucleotides: TGTGCCAGCAGCACCTACAGGGTCGAGCAGTACTTC.

This clone was observed once. The J gene is TRBJ2-7, the V gene TRBV19; D may be TRBD1 (6 bases). Germline V gene sequence: CDR1 LNHDA, CDR2 SQIVND (reference sequence). The V and J ends lost 7 bases and 4 bases respectively, with 23 bases between them. The CDR3 length is 16 residues. Here the CDR3 DNA reads TGTGCCAGTACCCCCTCTGGGGGCGGATCTTTTTACGAGCAGTACTTC. The encoded protein is CASTPSGGGSFYEQYF.

The chain links TRBV29-1 to TRBJ2-3; D is unresolved. The ends were cut back, 6 bases at V and 9 bases at J, with 16 bases in the middle. Germline loops: CDR1 SQVTM, CDR2 ANQGSEA. There are 12 residues in the CDR3. This CDR3 reads CSVQDFGRTQYF. In DNA form, the CDR3 reads TGCAGCGTCCAAGACTTCGGCCGAACGCAGTATTTT.

The chain joins TRBV25-1 to TRBJ1-4; 7 bases agree with TRBD1. Germline-derived CDR1 and CDR2 are MGHDK and SYGVNS. V gave up 3 bases and J gave up 8 bases; unmatched junction bases: 15. The CDR3 sequence is 17 residues long. CDR3 coding DNA: TGTGCCAGCAGTGACCCACAGACAGGGCCCTATGACGAAAAACTGTTTTTT. Its protein product is CASSDPQTGPYDEKLFF.

This clone occurred a few times. CDR3: CASSFRTGEKLFF. CDR3 DNA: TGTGCCAGCAGCTTCCGGACAGGGGAAAAACTGTTTTTT. V usage is TRBV7-9 and J usage is TRBJ1-4; 8 positions match TRBD1. Germline lookup yields CDR1 SEHNR and CDR2 FQNEAQ (reference sequence). The ends lost 3 bases at V and 8 bases at J; junction bases unmatched: 2. There are 13 residues in the CDR3.

The chain carries TRBV5-1 and TRBJ1-1, with D unresolved. V lost 1 base, J lost 7 bases, and 17 bases lay in between. CDR1 SGHRS and CDR2 YFSETQ come from the germline V gene. This CDR3 spans 15 amino acids. CDR3 DNA: TGCGCCAGCAGCTTGTTTACTGGCCTCGGAGGTGAAGCTTTCTTT. This translates into CASSLFTGLGGEAFF.